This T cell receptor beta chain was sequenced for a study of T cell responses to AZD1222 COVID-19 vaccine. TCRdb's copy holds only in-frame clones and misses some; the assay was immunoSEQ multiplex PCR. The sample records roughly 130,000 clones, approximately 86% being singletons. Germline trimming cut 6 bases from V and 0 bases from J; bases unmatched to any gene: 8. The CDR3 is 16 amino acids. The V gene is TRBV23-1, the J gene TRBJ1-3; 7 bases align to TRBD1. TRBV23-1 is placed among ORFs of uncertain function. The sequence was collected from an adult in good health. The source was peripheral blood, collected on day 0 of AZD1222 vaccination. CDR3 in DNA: TGCGCCAGCAGACCCACAGGGGTGAGCTCTGGAAACACCATATATTTT. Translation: CASRPTGVSSGNTIYF.